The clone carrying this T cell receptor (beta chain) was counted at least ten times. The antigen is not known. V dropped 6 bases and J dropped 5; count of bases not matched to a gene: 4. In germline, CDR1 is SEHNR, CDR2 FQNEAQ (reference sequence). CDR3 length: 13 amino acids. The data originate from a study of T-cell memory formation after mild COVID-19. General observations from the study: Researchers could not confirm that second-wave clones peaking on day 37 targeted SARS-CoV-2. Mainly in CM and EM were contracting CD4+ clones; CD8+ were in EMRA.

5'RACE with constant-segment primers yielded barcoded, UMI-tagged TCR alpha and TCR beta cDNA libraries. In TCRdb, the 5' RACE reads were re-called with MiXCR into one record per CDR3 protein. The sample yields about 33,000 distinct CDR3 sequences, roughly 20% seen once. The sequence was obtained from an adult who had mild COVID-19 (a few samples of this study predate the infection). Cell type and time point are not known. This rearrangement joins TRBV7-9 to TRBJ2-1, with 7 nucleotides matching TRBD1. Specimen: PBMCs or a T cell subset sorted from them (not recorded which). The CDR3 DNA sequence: TGTGCCAGCAGACAGGGGAATGACAATGAGCAGTTCTTC. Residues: CASRQGNDNEQFF.